Listed here are 25 T cell receptor beta chains from one sample, sequenced in a study of tumor-infiltrating lymphocytes in primary liver carcinoma. With a constant-region primer, TCR beta cDNA was made from roughly 500 ng of total RNA. Investigators got TCR beta libraries out of three nested multiplex PCR rounds, done with slightly modified ARM-PCR. The first two PCR rounds, nine to ten cycles each, used TRBV1-TRBV30 forward primers and a C-beta reverse primer. TCRdb redid the calling of the multiplex PCR reads with MiXCR, one entry per CDR3 protein. The sample shows 95,000 to 100,000 distinct CDR3 sequences, about 62% of them seen only once. Starting material for RNA and DNA co-extraction consisted of about 20-30 mg of unsorted bulk tissue. The sample was liver tumor tissue from sampling region 2. Subset of the sample: tumor region T2, inferior pole. These TCRs come from a woman in her sixties with primary liver carcinoma and hepatitis B virus infection.

As concerns this clonotype: A much more abundant neighbour one base away suggests this may be a read error. The chain couples TRBV9 to TRBJ2-1, with 11 nucleotides matching TRBD2. The CDR3 covers 16 residues. The V gene end was trimmed by 3 bases and the J gene end by 2 bases; junction bases not matched to a gene: 4. CDR1 and CDR2 from the germline V gene are SGDLS and YYNGEE. The CDR3 loop is CASSDLAGGPYNEQFF. The CDR3 nucleotides read TGTGCCAGCAGCGATCTAGCGGGGGGCCCCTACAATGAGCAGTTCTTC. Supplemented by reference TRBV9 and TRBJ2-1, the full variable domain reads DSGVTQTPKHLITATGQRVTLRCSPRSGDLSVYWYQQSLDQGLQFLIQYYNGEERAKGNILERFSAQQFPDLHSELNLSSLELGDSALYFCASSDLAGGPYNEQFFGPGTRLTVL.

This clonotype was found many times. The rearrangement joins TRBV5-4 to TRBJ2-2; a possible D gene is TRBD2 (5 bases). Germline loops: CDR1 SGHNT, CDR2 YYREEE (reference sequence). The CDR3 is 16 amino acids. V was clipped by 1 base and J by 1 base, with 11 bases between them. The CDR3 protein is CASSLFLAMNTGELFF. CDR3 in DNA: TGTGCCAGCAGCTTGTTCCTAGCCATGAACACCGGGGAGCTGTTTTTT.

The chain recombines TRBV29-1 with TRBJ2-7; 10 nucleotides agree with TRBD2. Looked up from germline, CDR1 is SQVTM and CDR2 is ANQGSEA. The junction had 2 bases not matched to a gene; V was cut back by 4 bases and J by 2 bases. The CDR3 has 13 amino acids. The CDR3 loop is CSVASGSTYEQYF. The CDR3, as DNA: TGCAGCGTTGCTAGCGGGAGTACCTACGAGCAGTACTTC.

This clonotype was seen a handful of times. A much larger clone is a single base away; this may be a read error. CDR3 region: CASSIEREVAYGYTF. The CDR3 nucleotides are TGTGCCAGCAGTATTGAGAGGGAGGTGGCCTATGGCTACACCTTC. V usage is TRBV5-4 and J usage is TRBJ1-2; D gene ambiguous. V gave up 5 bases and J gave up 4 bases, with 18 bases separating them. The CDR3 extends over 15 amino acids. Germline V gene lookup returns CDR1 SGHNT and CDR2 YYREEE (reference sequence). The whole variable domain, remainder taken from reference TRBV5-4 and TRBJ1-2, is ETGVTQSPTHLIKTRGQQVTLRCSSQSGHNTVSWYQQALGQGPQFIFQYYREEENGRGNFPPRFSGLQFPNYSSELNVNALELDDSALYLCASSIEREVAYGYTFGSGTRLTVV.

With regard to this clonotype: The junction differs from germline at one of its ends, possibly a read error. The V call is TRBV4-1, the J call TRBJ2-1, with D perhaps matching TRBD2 (5 bases). Germline CDR1 and CDR2: MGHRA and YSYEKL. This CDR3 contains 15 residues. CDR3 DNA sequence: TGCGCCAGCAGCCAAGTCGAGGGCTCCTACTATGAGCAGTTCTTC. Translated, it gives CASSQVEGSYYEQFF.

This clonotype was recorded only once. Germline is not matched at one junction end, which may reflect a read error. The chain is built from TRBV11-2 and TRBJ2-2, with a tentative D call TRBD2 (5 bases). Germline loops: CDR1 SGHAT, CDR2 FQNNGV. This CDR3 is 15 amino acids long. CDR3 nucleotide sequence: TGTACCAGCAGTCCTCCGCAAGGACCGACCGGGGAGCCGTTTTTT. Its translation: CTSSPPQGPTGEPFF.

V is TRBV11-3 and J is TRBJ2-7, with a tentative D call TRBD1 (5 bases). Germline loops: CDR1 SGHNT, CDR2 YENEEA. Trimming took 5 bases from V and 3 from J, leaving 17 bases between them. The CDR3 runs to 15 residues. Here the CDR3 reads CASSPAAWGNYEQYF. The CDR3 DNA follows: TGTGCCAGCAGCCCCGCGGCATGGGGCAACTACGAGCAGTACTTC.

On this clonotype itself: A read error is likely, as this CDR3 ends without the conserved phenylalanine or tryptophan. The chain recombines TRBV25-1 with TRBJ1-2, with 9 nucleotides matching TRBD1. CDR1 and CDR2 (germline): MGHDK, SYGVNS. V lost 3 bases to trimming and J lost 2 bases; unmatched junction nucleotides: 10. The CDR3 is 17 residues long. In DNA, the CDR3 is TGTGCCAGCAGTGAGGATTCCGGGACAGGGCTCAACTATGGCTACACCTCC. This sequence encodes CASSEDSGTGLNYGYTS.

V is TRBV11-3 and J is TRBJ1-1; D gene uncertain. The CDR3 contains 13 residues. Per the germline V gene, CDR1 is SGHNT and CDR2 is YENEEA. The CDR3 coding sequence is TGTACGAGCACCCATGAAAGGGTTACTGAAGCTTTCTTT. Translating gives CTSTHERVTEAFF.

The gene calls are TRBV5-1 and TRBJ2-1, with 9 bases matching TRBD2. Germline CDR1 SGHRS, CDR2 YFSETQ. The CDR3 sequence is 16 residues long. The V segment lost 4 bases and the J segment 8 bases; nucleotides outside the gene matches: 13. The CDR3 DNA sequence: TGCGCCAGCAGCCCCGGTAAGGGACTAGCTGTCTATGAGCAGTTCTTC. This encodes CASSPGKGLAVYEQFF.

With respect to this clonotype: Germline is not matched at one junction end, which may reflect a read error. The gene calls are TRBV11-2 and TRBJ2-1; 8 bases are a match to TRBD2. The CDR3 consists of 15 residues. Germline lookup yields CDR1 SGHAT and CDR2 FQNNGV. In nucleotides, the CDR3 is TGTGCCTGCAGCTGGACTAGCAGGTTTAACAATGAGCAGTTCTTC. This gives the protein CACSWTSRFNNEQFF.

Comments on this clonotype: This likely comes from a read error, as the CDR3 has no conserved phenylalanine or tryptophan at its end. J is TRBJ2-7 and V is TRBV28; 7 bases are shared with TRBD1. CDR3 length: 17 amino acids. V shed 3 bases, J shed 5 bases, and the junction held 16 bases outside the gene matches. Germline CDR1 and CDR2: MDHEN and SYDVKM. The CDR3 reads CASSFVSGTVIFHEQYL. The CDR3 nucleotides read TGTGCCAGCAGTTTTGTTTCCGGGACAGTGATTTTCCACGAGCAGTACTTA.

This clonotype has a count of ten or more. The chain joins TRBV28 to TRBJ1-6, with D unresolved. CDR3 length equals 14 residues. V lost 3 bases and J 7 bases, leaving 10 bases between the germline ends. Germline lookup yields CDR1 MDHEN and CDR2 SYDVKM. The CDR3 spells CASSLEQLNSPLHF. The DNA of the CDR3 is TGTGCCAGCAGTTTGGAACAGCTGAATTCACCCCTCCACTTT.

In the case of this clonotype: Germline and junction disagree at one end, which may indicate a read error. The chain combines TRBV6-6 with TRBJ1-5; 8 positions match TRBD1. The last part of the DNA fits TRBJ2-3 better; the J call may be wrong. Germline V gene lookup returns CDR1 MNHNY and CDR2 SVGAGI (reference sequence). The CDR3 runs 13 residues. The CDR3 loop is CTSSQDRVQPQYF. Here the CDR3 DNA reads TGTACCAGCAGCCAGGACAGGGTTCAGCCCCAGTATTTT.

Concerning this clonotype: Germline is not matched at one junction end, which may reflect a read error. The chain has TRBV11-2 and TRBJ2-7; no clear D gene. Germline lookup yields CDR1 SGHAT and CDR2 FQNNGV. This CDR3 has 16 amino acids. As DNA, the CDR3 is TGTTCCAGCAGTTTACAAGGCGTGAGCACGCCTTACGAGCAGTACTTC. The encoded protein is CSSSLQGVSTPYEQYF.

Comment on this clonotype: Given the absence of the conserved phenylalanine or tryptophan at the CDR3 end, a read error is likely. V and J are TRBV11-2 and TRBJ1-6; D remains unclear. V was trimmed by 2 bases and J by 8 bases, leaving 10 bases between them. From germline, CDR1 is SGHAT and CDR2 FQNNGV. The CDR3 is 14 amino acids. The CDR3: CASSLSARYSPLHY. CDR3 sequence (DNA): TGTGCCAGCAGCTTAAGCGCCCGATATTCACCCCTCCACTAT.

This chain links TRBV5-1 with TRBJ2-1; 8 positions match TRBD2. J lost 5 bases, V lost 3 bases, and 16 bases had no gene match. CDR1 SGHRS and CDR2 YFSETQ come from the germline V gene. The CDR3 extends over 18 amino acids. The CDR3 bases are TGCGCCAGCAGCTGGAGCCTCGGGGCGGGGGGATCCCACAATGAGCAGTTCTTC. This gives the protein CASSWSLGAGGSHNEQFF.

This chain uses TRBV28 with TRBJ2-1, with 15 bases matching TRBD2. The CDR3 loop spans 16 amino acids. V lost 7 bases to trimming and J lost 9 bases; unmatched junction nucleotides: 10. The V gene's germline CDR1 is MDHEN and CDR2 SYDVKM. The CDR3 DNA follows: TGTGCCAGCACCGGGGGGGGGACTAGCGGGAGGTCTGAGCAGTTCTTC. Its protein is CASTGGGTSGRSEQFF.

With respect to this clonotype: A single base separates this from a much larger clone, so it may be a read error. This chain joins TRBV30 and TRBJ2-7; 10 positions agree with TRBD2. Per germline, CDR1 GTSNPN and CDR2 SVGIG (reference sequence). Trimming took 4 bases from V and 0 from J; bases not matched to a gene: 12. CDR3 length equals 17 residues. CDR3 sequence: CAWTQGDIAGGSYEQYF. The DNA of the CDR3 is TGTGCCTGGACCCAGGGAGATATAGCGGGAGGCTCCTACGAGCAGTACTTC.

This clonotype has at least ten counts. J is TRBJ2-5 and V is TRBV4-1; no reliable D call. Germline V gives CDR1 MGHRA, CDR2 YSYEKL. The V and J ends lost 4 bases and 1 base respectively, with 7 bases between them. The CDR3 consists of 13 residues. CDR3 coding DNA: TGCGCCAGCAGCCTGACGGTCCAAGAGACCCAGTACTTC. This encodes CASSLTVQETQYF.

Note on this clonotype: The junction differs from germline at one of its ends, possibly a read error. V and J are TRBV29-1 and TRBJ1-1; D remains unclear. Germline V gives CDR1 SQVTM, CDR2 ANQGSEA. The CDR3 has 13 residues. The CDR3 reads CSTKTRYGTEAFF. CDR3 sequence (DNA): TGTAGCACGAAGACGAGGTATGGCACTGAAGCTTTCTTT.

This chain connects TRBV29-1 to TRBJ2-5, with 9 bases that match TRBD1. V shed 4 bases and J 8 bases; nucleotides not matched to a gene: 14. The germline V gene has CDR1 SQVTM and CDR2 ANQGSEA. This CDR3 has 15 residues. The DNA for the CDR3 is TGCAGCGTTGGTTCTGGGGGACAGGGTCTAGGTACCCAGTACTTC. As protein: CSVGSGGQGLGTQYF. Together with reference TRBV29-1 and TRBJ2-5, the CDR3 gives the full variable domain: SAVISQKPSRDICQRGTSLTIQCQVDSQVTMMFWYRQQPGQSLTLIATANQGSEATYESGFVIDKFPISRPNLTFSTLTVSNMSPEDSSIYLCSVGSGGQGLGTQYFGPGTRLLVL.

This clonotype was picked up many times. The gene calls are TRBV6-2 or TRBV6-3 and TRBJ2-7; D might be TRBD1 (6 bases). The CDR3 runs 13 residues. The ends were cut back, 11 bases at V and 1 base at J, with 15 bases in the middle. CDR1 is MNHEY and CDR2 is SVGEGT in the germline V gene. The CDR3 spells CAGLRGTSYEQYF. The CDR3 DNA is TGTGCCGGCCTGAGGGGGACATCCTACGAGCAGTACTTC.

Concerning this clonotype itself: In this CDR3 the conserved last residue, phenylalanine or tryptophan, is missing, so a read error is likely. It is unclear where the CDR3 begins or ends on the DNA, so no DNA is shown, and the CDR3 is as TCRdb lists it. The rearrangement joins TRBV12-3 or TRBV12-4 to TRBJ1-1; the D segment call TRBD1 is taken from the table without a DNA check. The length of the CDR3 is 15 amino acids, counting both ends. The chain's CDR3 is CTSSRSDRLNTEASL.

Notes on this clonotype: At one boundary the junction diverges from the germline segment, which might be a read error. The chain couples TRBV15 to TRBJ1-1; D might be TRBD1 (5 bases). Germline CDR1 and CDR2: LNHNV and YYDKDF (reference sequence). The CDR3 is 15 amino acids. The CDR3 spells CATGWKGQVDTEALF. CDR3 in DNA: TGTGCCACGGGGTGGAAGGGGCAGGTGGACACTGAAGCTCTCTTT. The full variable domain, its missing parts supplied by reference TRBV15 and TRBJ1-1, is DAMVIQNPRYQVTQFGKPVTLSCSQTLNHNVMYWYQQKSSQAPKLLFHYYDKDFNNEADTPDNFQSRRPNTSFCFLDIRSPGLGDTAMYLCATGWKGQVDTEALFGQGTRLTVV.